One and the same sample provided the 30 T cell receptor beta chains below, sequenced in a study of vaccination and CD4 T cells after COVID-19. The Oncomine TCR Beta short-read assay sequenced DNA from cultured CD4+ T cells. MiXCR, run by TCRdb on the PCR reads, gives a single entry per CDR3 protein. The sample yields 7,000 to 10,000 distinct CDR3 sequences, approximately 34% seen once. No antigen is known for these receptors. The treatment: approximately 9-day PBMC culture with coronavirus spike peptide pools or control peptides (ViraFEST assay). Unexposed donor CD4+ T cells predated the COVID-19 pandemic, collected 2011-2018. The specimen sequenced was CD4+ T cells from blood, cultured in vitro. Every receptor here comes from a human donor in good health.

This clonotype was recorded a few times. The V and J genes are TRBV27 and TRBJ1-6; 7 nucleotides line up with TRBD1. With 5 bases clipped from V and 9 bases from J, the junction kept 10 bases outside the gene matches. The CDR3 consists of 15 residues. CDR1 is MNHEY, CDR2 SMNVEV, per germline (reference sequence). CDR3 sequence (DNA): TGTGCCAGCAGTACCAGAAGGGGGCAGGCTTCACCCCTCCACTTT. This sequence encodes CASSTRRGQASPLHF.

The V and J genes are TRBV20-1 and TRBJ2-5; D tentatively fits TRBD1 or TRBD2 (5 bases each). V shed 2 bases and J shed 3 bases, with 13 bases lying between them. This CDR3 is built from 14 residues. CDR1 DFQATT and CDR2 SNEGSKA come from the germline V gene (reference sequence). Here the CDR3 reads CSARTGTEEETQYF. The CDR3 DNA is TGCAGTGCTAGAACCGGGACGGAAGAAGAGACCCAGTACTTC.

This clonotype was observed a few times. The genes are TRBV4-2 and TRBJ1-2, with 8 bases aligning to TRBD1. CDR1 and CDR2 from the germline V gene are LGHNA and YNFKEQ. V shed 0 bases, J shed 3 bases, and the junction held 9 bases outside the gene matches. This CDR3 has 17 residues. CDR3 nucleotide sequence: TGTGCCAGCAGCCAAGAAGTGGGACAGGTTCTTTACTATGGCTACACCTTC. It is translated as CASSQEVGQVLYYGYTF.

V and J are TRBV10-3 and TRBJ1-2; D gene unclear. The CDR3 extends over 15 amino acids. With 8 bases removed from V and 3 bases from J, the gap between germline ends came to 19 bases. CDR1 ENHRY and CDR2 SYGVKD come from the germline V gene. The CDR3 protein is CAIPTSGNVDYGYTF. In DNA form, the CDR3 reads TGTGCCATCCCCACGTCAGGTAACGTCGACTATGGCTACACCTTC.

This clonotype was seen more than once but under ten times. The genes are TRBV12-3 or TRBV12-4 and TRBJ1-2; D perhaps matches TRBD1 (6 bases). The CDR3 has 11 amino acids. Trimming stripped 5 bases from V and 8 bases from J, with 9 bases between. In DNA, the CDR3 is TGTGCCAGCAGTCGCGGACAGGGCTACACCTTC. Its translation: CASSRGQGYTF.

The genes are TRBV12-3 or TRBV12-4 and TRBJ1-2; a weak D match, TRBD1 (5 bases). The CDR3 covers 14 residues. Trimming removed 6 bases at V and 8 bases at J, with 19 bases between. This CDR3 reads CASSQRAGTGGYTF. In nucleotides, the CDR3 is TGTGCCAGCAGCCAGAGAGCAGGGACCGGAGGCTACACCTTC.

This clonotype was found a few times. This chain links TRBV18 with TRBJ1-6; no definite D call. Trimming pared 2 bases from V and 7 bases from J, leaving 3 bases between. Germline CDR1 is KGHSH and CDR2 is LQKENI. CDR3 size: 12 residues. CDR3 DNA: TGTGCCAGCTCACCAATGAATTCACCCCTCCACTTT. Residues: CASSPMNSPLHF.

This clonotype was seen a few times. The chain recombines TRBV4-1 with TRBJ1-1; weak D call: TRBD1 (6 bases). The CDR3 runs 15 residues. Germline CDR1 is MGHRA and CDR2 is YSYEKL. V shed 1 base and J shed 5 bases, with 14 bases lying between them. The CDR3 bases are TGCGCCAGCAGCCAAGTGTCCAGGGGAGGGACTGAAGCTTTCTTT. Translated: CASSQVSRGGTEAFF.

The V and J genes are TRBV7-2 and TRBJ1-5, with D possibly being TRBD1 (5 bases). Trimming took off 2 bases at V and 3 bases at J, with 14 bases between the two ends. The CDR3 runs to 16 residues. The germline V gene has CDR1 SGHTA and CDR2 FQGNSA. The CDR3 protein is CASSLFGLGTNQPQHF. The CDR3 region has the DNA TGTGCCAGCAGCTTATTCGGCCTGGGGACCAATCAGCCCCAGCATTTT.

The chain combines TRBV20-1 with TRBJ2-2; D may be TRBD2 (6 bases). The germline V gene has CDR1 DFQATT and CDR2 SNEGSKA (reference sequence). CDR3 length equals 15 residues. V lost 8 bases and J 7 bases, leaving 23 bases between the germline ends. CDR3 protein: CSTTVPGGADGELFF. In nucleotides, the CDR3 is TGCAGTACTACCGTCCCTGGCGGGGCAGACGGGGAGCTGTTTTTT.

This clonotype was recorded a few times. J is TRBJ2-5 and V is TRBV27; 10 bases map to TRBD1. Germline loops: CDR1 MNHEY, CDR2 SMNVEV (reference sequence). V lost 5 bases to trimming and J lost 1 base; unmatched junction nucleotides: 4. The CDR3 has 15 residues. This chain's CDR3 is CASSPTGGTQETQYF. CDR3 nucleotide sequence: TGTGCCAGCAGTCCGACAGGGGGCACCCAAGAGACCCAGTACTTC.

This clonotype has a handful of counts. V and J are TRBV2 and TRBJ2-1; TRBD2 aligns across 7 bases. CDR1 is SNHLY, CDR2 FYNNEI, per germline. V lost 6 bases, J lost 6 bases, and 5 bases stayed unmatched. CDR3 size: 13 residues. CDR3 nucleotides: TGTGCCAGCAGGCTAGCGGTCGCCAATGAGCAGTTCTTC. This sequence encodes CASRLAVANEQFF. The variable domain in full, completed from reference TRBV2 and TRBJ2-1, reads EPEVTQTPSHQVTQMGQEVILRCVPISNHLYFYWYRQILGQKVEFLVSFYNNEISEKSEIFDDQFSVERPDGSNFTLKIRSTKLEDSAMYFCASRLAVANEQFFGPGTRLTVL.

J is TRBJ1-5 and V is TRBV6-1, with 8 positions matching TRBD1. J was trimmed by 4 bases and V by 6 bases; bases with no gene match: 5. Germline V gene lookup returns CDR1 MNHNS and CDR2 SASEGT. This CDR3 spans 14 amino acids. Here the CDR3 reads CASSPGQVNQPQHF. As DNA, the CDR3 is TGTGCCAGCAGCCCGGGACAGGTGAATCAGCCCCAGCATTTT.

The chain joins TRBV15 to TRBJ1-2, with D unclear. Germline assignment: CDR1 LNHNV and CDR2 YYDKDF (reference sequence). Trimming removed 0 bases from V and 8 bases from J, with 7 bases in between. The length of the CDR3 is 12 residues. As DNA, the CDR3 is TGTGCCACCAGCAGAGATGCTCGAGGCTACACCTTC. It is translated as CATSRDARGYTF.

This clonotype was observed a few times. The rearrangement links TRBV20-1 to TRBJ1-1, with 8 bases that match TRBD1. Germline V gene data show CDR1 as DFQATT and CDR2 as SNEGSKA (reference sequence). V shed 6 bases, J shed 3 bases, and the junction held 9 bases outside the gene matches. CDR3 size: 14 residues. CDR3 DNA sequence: TGCAGTGCCCAAAAGACAGGGGTGTACACTGAAGCTTTCTTT. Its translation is CSAQKTGVYTEAFF.

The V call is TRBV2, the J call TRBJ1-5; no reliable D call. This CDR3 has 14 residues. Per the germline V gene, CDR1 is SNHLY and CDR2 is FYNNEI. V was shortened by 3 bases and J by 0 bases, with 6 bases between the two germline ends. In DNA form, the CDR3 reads TGTGCCAGCAGTGATGATTATAGCAATCAGCCCCAGCATTTT. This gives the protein CASSDDYSNQPQHF.

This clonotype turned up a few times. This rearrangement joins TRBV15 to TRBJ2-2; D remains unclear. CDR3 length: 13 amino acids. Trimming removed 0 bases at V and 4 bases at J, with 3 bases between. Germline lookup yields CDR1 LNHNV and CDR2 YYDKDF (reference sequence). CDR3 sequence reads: CATSRDATGELFF. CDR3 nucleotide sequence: TGTGCCACCAGCAGAGACGCCACCGGGGAGCTGTTTTTT.

DNA for the CDR3: TGTGCCAGCAGTTACACCCGATTTCGGGGGGGCTCTGGAAACACCATATATTTT. It translates to CASSYTRFRGGSGNTIYF. V and J are TRBV6-5 and TRBJ1-3, with D perhaps TRBD1 (5 bases). Germline CDR1 reads MNHEY; CDR2 reads SVGAGI. The CDR3 is 18 residues long. V lost 2 bases and J lost 0, with 17 bases in between.

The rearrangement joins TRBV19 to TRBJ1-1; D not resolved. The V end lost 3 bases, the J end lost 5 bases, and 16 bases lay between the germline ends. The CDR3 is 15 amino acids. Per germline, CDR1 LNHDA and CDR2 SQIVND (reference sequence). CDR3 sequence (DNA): TGTGCCAGTAGTATCAATTCGGGTTCGCGGACTGAAGCTTTCTTT. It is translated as CASSINSGSRTEAFF. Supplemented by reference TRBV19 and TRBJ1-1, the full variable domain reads DGGITQSPKYLFRKEGQNVTLSCEQNLNHDAMYWYRQDPGQGLRLIYYSQIVNDFQKGDIAEGYSVSREKKESFPLTVTSAQKNPTAFYLCASSINSGSRTEAFFGQGTRLTVV.

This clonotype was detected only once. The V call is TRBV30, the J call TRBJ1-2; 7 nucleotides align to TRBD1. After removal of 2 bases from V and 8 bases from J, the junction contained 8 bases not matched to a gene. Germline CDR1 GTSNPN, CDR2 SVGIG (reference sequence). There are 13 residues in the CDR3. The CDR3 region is CAWSSTGVGGYTF. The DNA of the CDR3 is TGTGCCTGGAGTAGTACAGGGGTAGGCGGCTACACCTTC.

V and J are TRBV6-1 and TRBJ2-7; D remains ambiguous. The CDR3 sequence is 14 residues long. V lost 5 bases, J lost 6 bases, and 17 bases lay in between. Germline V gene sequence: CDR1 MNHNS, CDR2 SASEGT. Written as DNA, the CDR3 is TGTGCCAGCAGTACCCGGGTGGAACTATCCGAGCAGTACTTC. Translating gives CASSTRVELSEQYF.

The CDR3 reads CASKKGINSNQPQHF. Here the CDR3 DNA reads TGTGCCAGCAAGAAGGGTATCAATAGCAATCAGCCCCAGCATTTT. The chain joins TRBV6-2 or TRBV6-3 to TRBJ1-5; no reliable D call. Germline-derived CDR1 and CDR2 are MNHEY and SVGEGT. CDR3 length equals 15 residues. V lost 7 bases and J 0 bases, leaving 13 bases between the germline ends.

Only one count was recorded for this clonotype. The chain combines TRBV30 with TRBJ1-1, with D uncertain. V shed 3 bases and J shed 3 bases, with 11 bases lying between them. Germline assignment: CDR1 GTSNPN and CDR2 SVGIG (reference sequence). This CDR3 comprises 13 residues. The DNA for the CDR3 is TGTGCCTGGAGAATTGATAGACACACTGAAGCTTTCTTT. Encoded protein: CAWRIDRHTEAFF.

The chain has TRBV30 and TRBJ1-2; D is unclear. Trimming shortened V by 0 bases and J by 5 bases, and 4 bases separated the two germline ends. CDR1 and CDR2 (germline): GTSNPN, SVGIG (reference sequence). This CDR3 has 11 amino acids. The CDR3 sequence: CAWSVFYGYTF. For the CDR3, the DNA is TGTGCCTGGAGTGTGTTTTATGGCTACACCTTC.

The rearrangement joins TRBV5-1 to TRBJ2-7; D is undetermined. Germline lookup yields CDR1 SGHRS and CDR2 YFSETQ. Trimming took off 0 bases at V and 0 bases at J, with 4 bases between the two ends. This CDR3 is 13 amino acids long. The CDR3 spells CASSLGVSYEQYF. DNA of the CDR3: TGCGCCAGCAGCTTGGGGGTCTCCTACGAGCAGTACTTC.

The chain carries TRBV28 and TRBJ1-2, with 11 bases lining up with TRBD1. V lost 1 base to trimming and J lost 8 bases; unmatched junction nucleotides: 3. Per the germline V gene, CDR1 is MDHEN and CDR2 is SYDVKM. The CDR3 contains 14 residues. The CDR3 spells CASSLYRTGGGYTF. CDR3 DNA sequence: TGTGCCAGCAGTTTATACCGGACAGGGGGCGGCTACACCTTC.

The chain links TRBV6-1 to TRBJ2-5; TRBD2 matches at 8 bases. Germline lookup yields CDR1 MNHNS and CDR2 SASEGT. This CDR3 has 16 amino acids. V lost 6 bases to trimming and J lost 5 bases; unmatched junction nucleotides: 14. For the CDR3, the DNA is TGTGCCAGCAGCTCAGATGACGGGGGGGCAGATGAGACCCAGTACTTC. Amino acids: CASSSDDGGADETQYF.

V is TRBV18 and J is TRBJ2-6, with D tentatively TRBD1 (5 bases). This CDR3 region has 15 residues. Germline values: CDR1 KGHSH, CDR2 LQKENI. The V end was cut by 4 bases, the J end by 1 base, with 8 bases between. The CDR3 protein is CASSRQSSGANVLTF. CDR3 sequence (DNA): TGTGCCAGCTCACGACAGTCTTCTGGGGCCAACGTCCTGACTTTC.

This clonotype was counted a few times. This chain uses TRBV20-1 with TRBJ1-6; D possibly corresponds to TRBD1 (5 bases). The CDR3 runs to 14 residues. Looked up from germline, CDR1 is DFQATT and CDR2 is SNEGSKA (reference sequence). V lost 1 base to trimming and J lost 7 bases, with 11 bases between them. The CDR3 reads CSARGGTGNSPLHF. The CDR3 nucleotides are TGCAGTGCTAGAGGGGGGACCGGGAATTCACCCCTCCACTTT.

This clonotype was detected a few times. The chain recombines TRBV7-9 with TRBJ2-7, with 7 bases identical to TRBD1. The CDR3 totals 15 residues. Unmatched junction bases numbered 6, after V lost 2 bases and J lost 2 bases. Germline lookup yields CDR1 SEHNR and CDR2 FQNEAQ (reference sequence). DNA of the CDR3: TGTGCCAGCAGCTTATGGGCAGACAGGGCCTACGAGCAGTACTTC. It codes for CASSLWADRAYEQYF.